The subject of this entry is one T cell receptor (beta chain). The antigen is unknown. Other DNA variants within this sample encode the same CDR3. Assay: immunoSEQ multiplex PCR; the TCRdb copy retains only in-frame clones and omits some. The sample has 110,000 or so clones, 88% seen once; the top ten hold about 8.6%. Trimming removed 1 base from V and 4 bases from J, with 8 bases in between. The length of the CDR3 is 14 residues. Germline values: CDR1 SNHLY, CDR2 FYNNEI. Collection occurred without any documented infections or immune events in donors. This entry is derived from a study of identifying expanded T cells in peripheral blood. Study-wide results and limits: Roughly two-week clone count variance significantly increased as total template count grew. Differentially abundant clones: about 1.3 between replicates, just under 17 at 2 to 3 weeks, less than 20 at four.

The chain links TRBV2 to TRBJ1-5, with unresolved D. The receptor was isolated from a person aged 18 to 69 in good health. The sequenced sample consisted of blood. In DNA form, the CDR3 reads TGTGCCAGCAGTGAAGAGGCCGGGAATCAGCCCCAGCATTTT. This gives the protein CASSEEAGNQPQHF.